A selection of T cell receptor beta chains follows, all from one sample in a study of blood T cell repertoires in COVID-19. Profiled with immunoSEQ multiplex PCR; TCRdb holds only in-frame clones, not every one. Of fewer than 65,000 clones listed, approximately 86% are singletons. Sequenced material: peripheral blood. All receptors come from a man between 60 and 75 years old with acute or convalescent COVID-19. Each CDR3 is given with its conserved first and last residue. Each record gives: J gene, V gene, clone size, D gene, CDR3 DNA, CDR3 protein. A D gene is named only where the DNA matches it firmly. Rows give clone size only sometimes, using once, few, many, or a class for an expanded clone.

>TRBJ1-5|TRBV6-6|NA|TRBD1
TGTGCCAGTAGGGACAGGGGGCGAAGCAATCAGCCCCAGCATTTT
CASRDRGRSNQPQHF
>TRBJ2-4|TRBV24-1|NA|TRBD2
TGTGCCACCAGTGTCGATCCGGGGGGTCGGCATGACGGAAACATTCAGTACTTC
CATSVDPGGRHDGNIQYF
>TRBJ2-1|TRBV27|few|NA
TGTGCCAGCAGACCCGGACAGAGCTCCTACAATGAGCAGTTCTTC
CASRPGQSSYNEQFF
>TRBJ1-2|TRBV7-2|NA|TRBD1
TGTGCCAGCAGCCAAACCCAGACAGGGTCGGGCGGCTACACCTTC
CASSQTQTGSGGYTF
>TRBJ2-3|TRBV4-1|NA|TRBD2
TGCGCCAGCAGCCAAACCCCTAGCGGGTTAGAAGATACGCAGTATTTT
CASSQTPSGLEDTQYF
>TRBJ2-2|TRBV7-3|NA|NA
TGTGCCAGCAGCTTAAACCAGGCCTCGAACACCGGGGAGCTGTTTTTT
CASSLNQASNTGELFF
>TRBJ1-2|TRBV10-2|NA|NA
TGCGCCAGCAGGGGGGAATGGGGGGGTAACTATGGCTACACCTTC
CASRGEWGGNYGYTF
>TRBJ1-3|TRBV5-1|NA|NA
TGCGCCAGCAGTACAAGCTCTGGAAACACCATATATTTT
CASSTSSGNTIYF
>TRBJ1-2|TRBV28|NA|NA
TGTGCCAGCAGTTTAACAGGGTTGTTGTACACCTTC
CASSLTGLLYTF
>TRBJ1-5|TRBV27|NA|NA
TGTGCCAGCAGGCGGGCGGGGGGAGGTCAGCCCCAGCATTTT
CASRRAGGGQPQHF
>TRBJ2-7|TRBV4-1|once|TRBD2
TGCGCCAGCAGCCAAGGGCTAGCGGGCGCCTACGAGCAGTACTTC
CASSQGLAGAYEQYF
>TRBJ2-1|TRBV28|once|TRBD2
TGTGCCCTCCGGACTAGCGGCGATGAGCAGTTCTTC
CALRTSGDEQFF
>TRBJ2-3|TRBV6-4|NA|NA
TGTGCCAGCAGTGACAGGGGCCTAACAGATACGCAGTATTTT
CASSDRGLTDTQYF
>TRBJ2-3|TRBV5-1|NA|TRBD1
TGCGCCAGCAGCACGGACAGGGGTCGAGATACGCAGTATTTT
CASSTDRGRDTQYF
>TRBJ2-5|TRBV4-3|few|NA
TGCGCCAGCAGCCAAGAGAGAGGGACATCAATCCTGTACTTC
CASSQERGTSILYF
>TRBJ2-5|TRBV4-2|NA|NA
TGTGCCAGCAGCCAAGCCCCTGGGGGGGGGCCAGGAGAGACCCAGTACTTC
CASSQAPGGGPGETQYF
>TRBJ2-5|TRBV5-1|once|TRBD2
TGCGCCAGCAGCTGGGGACTAGCGGGGACCGTTAGGGAGACCCAGTACTTC
CASSWGLAGTVRETQYF
>TRBJ2-7|TRBV18|NA|NA
TGTGCCAGCTCACCACTGAACAGGCTCCCCTACGAGCAGTACTTC
CASSPLNRLPYEQYF
>TRBJ2-2|TRBV18|NA|NA
TGTGCCAGCTCATTGGACAGCTTGAACACCGGGGAGCTGTTTTTT
CASSLDSLNTGELFF
>TRBJ1-2|TRBV5-8|NA|TRBD1
TGTGCCAGCAGCGCCCTCCGGGGACAGGGGAAGAACTATGGCTACACCTTC
CASSALRGQGKNYGYTF
>TRBJ2-1|TRBV7-6|NA|NA
TGTGCCAGCAGCCTCGCGACAGGATCCTCCTACAATGAGCAGTTCTTC
CASSLATGSSYNEQFF
>TRBJ1-4|TRBV7-9|once|NA
TGTGCCAGCAGCTTAGCAGGAGGTGAAAAACTGTTTTTT
CASSLAGGEKLFF
>TRBJ2-5|TRBV2|NA|TRBD1
TGTGCCAGCAGTGATGACAGGGGTGGTGAGACCCAGTACTTC
CASSDDRGGETQYF
>TRBJ2-7|TRBV12-3/TRBV12-4|NA|NA
TGTGCCAGCAGTTCCAGCTACGAGCAGTACTTC
CASSSSYEQYF
>TRBJ1-2|TRBV27|NA|TRBD1
TGTGCCAGCAGTTGGGGACAGGGGGGATCTGGCTACACCTTC
CASSWGQGGSGYTF
>TRBJ1-1|TRBV11-2|NA|NA
TGTGCCAGCAGCTCCAGGGAGAACACTGAAGCTTTCTTT
CASSSRENTEAFF
>TRBJ1-1|TRBV28|NA|NA
TGTGCCCTCGTCCCCGTAGCGGGGTCGGAAGCTTTCTTT
CALVPVAGSEAFF
>TRBJ2-1|TRBV18|NA|TRBD1
TGTGCCAGCTCACCACCGATGGGACAGCAAAATGAGCAGTTCTTC
CASSPPMGQQNEQFF
>TRBJ2-5|TRBV6-2/TRBV6-3|NA|NA
TGTGCCAGCAGTAGACAGCAAGAGACCCAGTACTTC
CASSRQQETQYF
>TRBJ1-2|TRBV19|NA|NA
TGTGCCAGTACCTCAAGCGCTGGCTACACCTTC
CASTSSAGYTF
>TRBJ1-2|TRBV29-1|NA|NA
TGCAGCGTTGAATACTACTCCACTGAGGACTATGGCTACACCTTC
CSVEYYSTEDYGYTF
>TRBJ2-1|TRBV5-4|few|TRBD1
TGTGCCAGCAGCTGGGGGACAGGGAGCTCCTACAATGAGCAGTTCTTC
CASSWGTGSSYNEQFF
>TRBJ2-7|TRBV6-5|NA|TRBD1
TGTGCCAGCAGTTGGGGCGACAGGGCCTACGAGCAGTACTTC
CASSWGDRAYEQYF
>TRBJ2-3|TRBV11-2|NA|TRBD2
TGTGCCAGCAGCGATAGGACTAGCGGGGGGTTAGATACGCAGTATTTT
CASSDRTSGGLDTQYF
>TRBJ2-2|TRBV5-1|few|TRBD1
TGCGCCAGCAGCCCCCGACAGGGCTCCGGCGGGGAGCTGTTTTTT
CASSPRQGSGGELFF
>TRBJ2-1|TRBV5-1|NA|TRBD1
TGCGCCAGCAGCTACGCAGGGGGCTCCTACAATGAGCAGTTCTTC
CASSYAGGSYNEQFF
>TRBJ2-1|TRBV29-1|once|TRBD1
TGCAACGTTCGGACAGGGGGCTCCTACAATGAGCAGTTCTTC
CNVRTGGSYNEQFF
>TRBJ2-7|TRBV7-9|NA|TRBD2
TGTGCCAGCAGCTTATCCGGACTAGCGGGATCCCAGCAGTACTTC
CASSLSGLAGSQQYF
>TRBJ2-7|TRBV11-2|NA|TRBD1
TGTGCCAGCAGCATTCCTGTGACAGGGACCTACGAGCAGTACTTC
CASSIPVTGTYEQYF
>TRBJ1-6|TRBV19|NA|TRBD1
TGTGCCAGTACCTCGAAGGGGACAGGTTCCTATAATTCACCCCTCCACTTT
CASTSKGTGSYNSPLHF
>TRBJ1-2|TRBV10-3|NA|TRBD1
TGTGCCATCAGGACAGGGGGCACAGGGGGCTACACCTTC
CAIRTGGTGGYTF
>TRBJ1-3|TRBV19|NA|TRBD1
TGTGCCAGTAGTTACCCGAGCCGGGACAGAAGGACCATATATTTT
CASSYPSRDRRTIYF
>TRBJ2-1|TRBV7-7|once|NA
TGTGCTAGCAGCTTCCGGGACGGGAGCTACAATGAGCAGTTCTTC
CASSFRDGSYNEQFF
>TRBJ1-2|TRBV5-1|NA|TRBD1
TGCGCCAGCAGCTCCCAACAGGGGGCTAACTATGGCTACACCTTC
CASSSQQGANYGYTF
>TRBJ1-6|TRBV19|NA|NA
TGTGCCAGTAGTGAAGGGAGGACATCCCTCCACTTT
CASSEGRTSLHF